A single sample is the source of the 11 T cell receptor beta chains below, sequenced in a study of post-analysis software for immune sequencing data (dated by TCRdb to about 2015). The full study reports these points: Significantly higher frequencies in patients than in controls were found for roughly 5 TRBV segments, including TRBV5-6, TRBV5-1 and TRBV20-1.

These receptors have no identified antigens. Library generation was performed with PCR. The sequencer was an Illumina HiSeq 2500. To reduce PCR and sequencing biases, unique molecular identifiers were built into the TCR beta cDNA libraries. Using fastp at Q25 and MiXCR, TCRdb reprocessed the public reads and kept productive beta chains. Each record represents a unique CDR3 protein, reported with the most common genes and DNA among its rows. This sample holds some 800,000 distinct CDR3 sequences; 40% to 55% were observed only once. 4.9% of the sample is held by the ten biggest clonotypes. Sequencing was performed on blood. The receptors here all came from a girl under 18 with multiple sclerosis.

J is TRBJ2-6 and V is TRBV28; D may be TRBD1 (5 bases). Germline V gene sequence: CDR1 MDHEN, CDR2 SYDVKM. V lost 4 bases, J lost 2 bases, and 9 bases lay in between. The CDR3 has 15 amino acids. CDR3 region: CASSSPGTGANVLTF. In DNA, the CDR3 is TGTGCCAGCAGTTCCCCAGGGACTGGGGCCAACGTCCTGACTTTC.

This rearrangement joins TRBV9 to TRBJ1-1; D is unresolved. The CDR3 is 18 residues long. Germline V lookup: CDR1 SGDLS, CDR2 YYNGEE. V lost 4 bases and J 6 bases, leaving 28 bases between the germline ends. CDR3 coding DNA: TGTGCCAGCAGCCCCGGTAGGTTGGACCCCGTCTCGGGCGCTGAAGCTTTCTTT. As protein: CASSPGRLDPVSGAEAFF.

The chain links TRBV19 to TRBJ1-5, with 8 bases aligning to TRBD1. The ends lost 4 bases at V and 7 bases at J; junction bases unmatched: 9. CDR3 length: 15 residues. Germline V lookup: CDR1 LNHDA, CDR2 SQIVND (reference sequence). The CDR3 loop is CASSTQGARRQPQHF. In DNA, the CDR3 is TGTGCCAGTAGTACCCAGGGGGCGCGGAGACAGCCCCAGCATTTT.

This clonotype came up a few times. The rearrangement uses TRBV12-3 or TRBV12-4 and TRBJ2-5; D remains unclear. Trimming removed 2 bases at V and 4 bases at J, with 26 bases between. The CDR3 totals 19 residues. Here the CDR3 DNA reads TGTGCCAGCAGTTTAACCCCGACCCGACTCAGCACAAAGGGAGAGACCCAGTACTTC. It translates to CASSLTPTRLSTKGETQYF.

J is TRBJ2-7 and V is TRBV10-3; TRBD2 matches 8 bases. The CDR3 totals 15 residues. J lost 2 bases, V lost 3 bases, and 6 bases had no gene match. Germline V gene lookup returns CDR1 ENHRY and CDR2 SYGVKD. The CDR3 coding sequence is TGTGCCATCAGTGACCCCGGGACTAGGGCCTACGAGCAGTACTTC. Translated: CAISDPGTRAYEQYF.

As regards this clonotype: A read error may produce the germline difference seen at one junction end. V and J are TRBV12-3 or TRBV12-4 and TRBJ2-3; no firm D call. This CDR3 has 12 residues. As DNA, the CDR3 is TGTGCCAGCAGTCCAGCCGCAGATGCGCAGTATTTT. It is translated as CASSPAADAQYF.

The V and J genes are TRBV29-1 and TRBJ2-1, with D perhaps TRBD2 (5 bases). Germline CDR1 and CDR2: SQVTM and ANQGSEA. The V gene lost 7 bases and the J gene lost 7 bases, with 17 bases spanning the gap. The CDR3 runs 13 residues. Here the CDR3 reads CSARTSPGNEQFF. The CDR3 DNA sequence: TGCAGCGCCCGAACGAGTCCGGGGAATGAGCAGTTCTTC.

This clonotype was observed a handful of times. This chain links TRBV10-1 with TRBJ2-3; TRBD2 matches at 9 bases. Germline V CDR1 and CDR2: WNHNN, SYGVQD (reference sequence). The CDR3 loop spans 14 amino acids. V dropped 3 bases and J dropped 4; count of bases not matched to a gene: 2. The CDR3, as DNA: TGCGCCAGCAGTGAAGGACTAGCGCCAGATACGCAGTATTTT. It yields the protein CASSEGLAPDTQYF.

The V call is TRBV9, the J call TRBJ2-5, with 13 bases that match TRBD2. Judging by the DNA end, TRBJ2-7 fits better; the J call may be wrong. This CDR3 region has 16 residues. Germline lookup yields CDR1 SGDLS and CDR2 YYNGEE. CDR3 residues: CASSQHRTSGSSEQYF. The CDR3, as DNA: TGTGCCAGCAGCCAGCATCGGACTAGCGGGAGCTCCGAGCAGTACTTC.

Here the CDR3 DNA reads TGCAGTGCTAAACTAGCGAGCTCCTACAATGAGCAGTTCTTC. It yields the protein CSAKLASSYNEQFF. The chain joins TRBV20-1 to TRBJ2-1; 7 nucleotides agree with TRBD2. J lost 0 bases, V lost 4 bases, and 3 bases had no gene match. The CDR3 loop spans 14 amino acids. Germline-derived CDR1 and CDR2 are DFQATT and SNEGSKA (reference sequence).

This clonotype was seen only a few times. The chain employs TRBV20-1 and TRBJ2-1; D not resolved. From germline, CDR1 is DFQATT and CDR2 SNEGSKA (reference sequence). CDR3 size: 12 residues. V lost 0 bases and J 15 bases, leaving 15 bases between the germline ends. In DNA form, the CDR3 reads TGCAGTGCTAGAGATGAGATGAGTAGGTGGTTCTTC. This sequence encodes CSARDEMSRWFF.